The clone carrying this T cell receptor (beta chain) occurred a few times. The target antigen is unknown. This entry comes from a study of T cell repertoires in ileal Crohn's disease. Study-level points and caveats: Every patient over 26.8% clonality showed endoscopic recurrence. Clonal expansions were more frequent in active smokers than non-smokers at surgery.

Each sample's TCRB immunosequencing used about 470 nanograms of biopsy DNA. TCRdb keeps only in-frame clones here, not all; method: immunoSEQ multiplex PCR. The sample includes roughly 7,100 clones, approximately 75% of them seen just once. The CDR3 has 14 residues. The germline CDR1 and CDR2 sequences are SNHLY and FYNNEI. V lost 2 bases and J 6 bases, leaving 13 bases between the germline ends. The TCR originated in an adult with Crohn's disease. The sequencing sample was made of ileal tissue. The chain recombines TRBV2 with TRBJ1-2, with a tentative D call TRBD1 (6 bases). The CDR3: CASSEQGTANGYTF. The DNA for the CDR3 is TGTGCCAGCAGTGAACAGGGGACCGCTAATGGCTACACCTTC.